This paragraph reports one T cell receptor beta chain. Its target is not known. The sample belongs to a study of T-cell reconstitution after alpha-beta-depleted transplantation in children. Study results and limitations: One year post-transplant, T-cell counts and diversity were largely derived from T cells produced anew. Some patients showed high day-60 TCRbeta diversity, which derived from surviving recipient T cells and thymic progenitors. The study reportedly traced alpha-beta T cells about two months after transplant to several hundred expanded graft clones.

Unique molecular identifiers were built into the TCRbeta library. From the PCR reads, TCRdb called clonotypes with MiXCR, one entry per CDR3 protein. The sample holds hundreds of thousands of distinct CDR3 sequences; 24% are singletons and the top ten take about 4.8%. Trimming took 8 bases from V and 7 from J, leaving 17 bases between them. Looked up from germline, CDR1 is DFQATT and CDR2 is SNEGSKA (reference sequence). The CDR3 contains 13 residues. The sequence was obtained from a female patient younger than 10 who had a stem cell transplant for congenital amegakaryocytic thrombocytopenia, so the T cells may come from the graft donor. The material was PBMCs, mostly from graft donor cells, obtained 360 days after TCRalphabeta/CD19-depleted stem cell transplant. This chain connects TRBV20-1 to TRBJ1-4; weak D call: TRBD1 (5 bases). The CDR3 protein is CSPSAPGFEKLFF. The CDR3 coding sequence is TGCAGTCCCAGTGCCCCAGGGTTTGAAAAACTGTTTTTT.